This T cell receptor beta chain comes out of a study of blood T cells in healthy people across ages. With a J-beta primer mix and a sample-barcoded 5' primer, a second PCR ran about 7 to 11 cycles. Every single cDNA molecule received a tag from a template-switch adaptor with 12 random nucleotides. TCRdb reprocessed the 5' RACE reads via MiXCR and lists one record per CDR3 protein. The sample has 1.5 million to 2 million distinct CDR3 sequences, roughly 27% seen once; the top ten hold 7.7%. General observations from the study: Bulk PBMC profiling left naive and antigen-experienced comparisons inconclusive. Older age coincided with a roughly linear decline in TCR beta diversity per million T cells.

Healthy Russian Caucasian donors spanned ages about 6 to 100 years. Germline values: CDR1 DFQATT, CDR2 SNEGSKA (reference sequence). This CDR3 is built from 16 residues. Trimming cost V 6 bases and J 1 base; bases outside gene matches: 9. A note on this clonotype: Its cognate antigen is unknown.

Sequencing was performed on blood. The chain uses TRBV20-1 and TRBJ2-4, with 10 positions matching TRBD1. The clonotype comes from a woman between 25 and 40 years old in good health. CDR3 sequence: CSAQDRGRLAKNIQYF. CDR3 DNA sequence: TGCAGTGCCCAAGACAGGGGGCGTTTGGCCAAAAACATTCAGTACTTC.